The clone carrying this T cell receptor beta chain was observed a few times. This record belongs to a study of metastatic and nonmetastatic thyroid tumors. Looking at the study overall: Across blood and tumor or nodule tissue, repertoires from malignant and benign thyroid patients were compared with one another.

The germline V gene encodes CDR1 MNHNS and CDR2 SASEGT. V trimming: 6 bases; J trimming: 13 bases; junction bases outside the gene matches: 18. This CDR3 has 15 amino acids. TCRdb reprocessed the PCR reads using MiXCR. The sample gives 35,000 to 40,000 clones, roughly 17% of which show up once; 9.9% is in the top ten. Thyroid surgery was preceded by no treatment in any patient. The gene calls are TRBV6-1 and TRBJ2-1; 7 bases map to TRBD2. The clonotype originates from a female donor with papillary thyroid cancer or a benign thyroid nodule (not recorded which). Some clones in this sample may be carry-over from other donors' samples. Sequenced material: tumor tissue. CDR3: CASSLIFRWAGDQFF. CDR3 DNA: TGTGCCAGCAGCCTTATTTTCAGGTGGGCGGGGGATCAGTTCTTC.